Reported below is one T cell receptor beta chain. One end of the junction does not line up with germline, which may come from a read error. These data belong to a study of blood T cell repertoires in COVID-19. Study context: From the United States, Italy and Spain came samples of acute and convalescent COVID-19.

In the source study's methods: Nucleated cell number was recorded as an estimate derived from reference gene primer amplification. Assay used: immunoSEQ multiplex PCR; TCRdb lists only in-frame clones, some missing. V and J calls and clone size are copied from that table; D and trimming were computed from the DNA. The table has about 67,000 clones, approximately 75% seen once. The CDR3 has 14 amino acids. The germline V gene encodes CDR1 SSHAT and CDR2 FNYEAQ (reference sequence). The chain couples TRBV7-7 to TRBJ1-1; D uncertain. Sequenced input: peripheral blood. This TCR came from a woman aged 55-69 years with acute or convalescent COVID-19. CDR3 DNA sequence: TGTGCTAGCAGCCCACTAAGCCTGAACACTGAAGCTTTCTTT. Its translation is CASSPLSLNTEAFF.